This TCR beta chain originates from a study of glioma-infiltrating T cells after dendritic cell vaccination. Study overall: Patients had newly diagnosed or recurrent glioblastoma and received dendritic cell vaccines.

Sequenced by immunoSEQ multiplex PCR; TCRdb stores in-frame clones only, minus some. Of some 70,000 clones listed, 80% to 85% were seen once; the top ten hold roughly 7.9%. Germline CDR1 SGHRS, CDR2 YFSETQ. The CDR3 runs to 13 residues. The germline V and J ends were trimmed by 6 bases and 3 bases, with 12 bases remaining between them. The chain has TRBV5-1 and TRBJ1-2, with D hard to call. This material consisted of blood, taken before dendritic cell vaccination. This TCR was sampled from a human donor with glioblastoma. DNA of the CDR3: TGCGCCAGCACTTCGACCGACTACTATGGCTACACCTTC. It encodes CASTSTDYYGYTF. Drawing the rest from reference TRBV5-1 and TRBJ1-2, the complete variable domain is KAGVTQTPRYLIKTRGQQVTLSCSPISGHRSVSWYQQTPGQGLQFLFEYFSETQRNKGNFPGRFSGRQFSNSRSEMNVSTLELGDSALYLCASTSTDYYGYTFGSGTRLTVV.